One T cell receptor (beta chain) is described in this entry. The sample is drawn from a study of blood T cell repertoires in COVID-19. For the study at large: Sources were T cells, B-cell-depleted T cells, or PBMCs; the material itself was cDNA or gDNA.

The CDR3 sequence is 14 residues long. CDR1 SGHNT and CDR2 YENEEA come from the germline V gene. V was clipped by 1 base and J by 0 bases; unmatched bases: 0. Some clones are missing from TCRdb's copy, which holds only in-frame ones; the method was immunoSEQ multiplex PCR. The data contain around 94,000 clones, more than 75% of them singletons. This rearrangement joins TRBV11-3 to TRBJ2-7; 7 bases match TRBD2. This clonotype was sampled from a human donor in a cohort sampled during active COVID-19. Sequencing used peripheral blood. CDR3 DNA: TGTGCCAGCAGCTTAGGCGGGAGCTCCTACGAGCAGTACTTC. This translates into CASSLGGSSYEQYF.